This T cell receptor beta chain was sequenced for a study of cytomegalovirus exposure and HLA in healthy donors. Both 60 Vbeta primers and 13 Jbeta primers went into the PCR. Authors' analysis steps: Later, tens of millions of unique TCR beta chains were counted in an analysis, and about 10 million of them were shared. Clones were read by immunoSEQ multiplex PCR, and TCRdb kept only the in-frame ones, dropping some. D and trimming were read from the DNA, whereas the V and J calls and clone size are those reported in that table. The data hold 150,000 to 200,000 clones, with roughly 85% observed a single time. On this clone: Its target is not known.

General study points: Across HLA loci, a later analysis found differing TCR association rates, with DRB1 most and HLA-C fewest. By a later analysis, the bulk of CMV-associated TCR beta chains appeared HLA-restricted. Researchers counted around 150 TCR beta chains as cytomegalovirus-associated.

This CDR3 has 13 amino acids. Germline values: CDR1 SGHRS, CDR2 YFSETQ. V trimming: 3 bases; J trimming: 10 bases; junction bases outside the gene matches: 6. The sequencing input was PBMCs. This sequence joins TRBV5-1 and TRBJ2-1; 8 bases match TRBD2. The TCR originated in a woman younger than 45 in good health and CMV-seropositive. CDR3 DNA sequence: TGCGCCAGCAGCTCAGGACTAGCCGACGAGCAGTTCTTC. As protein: CASSSGLADEQFF.